A single sample gave rise to the 8 T cell receptor beta chains below, sequenced in a study of blood T cell repertoires in COVID-19. Sequenced by immunoSEQ multiplex PCR; TCRdb stores in-frame clones only, minus some. Here the sample spans roughly 200,000 clones, around four fifths being singletons. The sequenced sample consisted of peripheral blood. These receptors came from a man aged 40-50 years with active or convalescent COVID-19.

V and J are TRBV19 and TRBJ2-7; 8 positions agree with TRBD1. This CDR3 region has 14 residues. V trimming: 6 bases; J trimming: 3 bases; junction bases outside the gene matches: 7. Germline V gives CDR1 LNHDA, CDR2 SQIVND (reference sequence). The CDR3 protein is CASRKGTGGYEQYF. The DNA of the CDR3 is TGTGCCAGTAGGAAAGGGACAGGAGGCTACGAGCAGTACTTC.

This chain links TRBV25-1 with TRBJ2-2; TRBD2 matches 11 bases. The germline CDR1 and CDR2 sequences are MGHDK and SYGVNS. With V trimmed by 5 bases and J by 5 bases, 4 bases remained unmatched. This CDR3 is built from 15 residues. DNA of the CDR3: TGTGCCAGCAGTCTTAGCGGGGGGGCGACCGGGGAGCTGTTTTTT. Its protein is CASSLSGGATGELFF.

This rearrangement joins TRBV19 to TRBJ1-4, with a possible D match to TRBD1 (5 bases). From germline, CDR1 is LNHDA and CDR2 SQIVND (reference sequence). V was trimmed by 6 bases and J by 1 base, leaving 12 bases between them. This CDR3 has 15 residues. This chain's CDR3 is CASRVSGGTNEKLFF. CDR3 coding DNA: TGTGCCAGTAGGGTATCGGGGGGAACTAATGAAAAACTGTTTTTT.

The chain carries TRBV19 and TRBJ1-5; 8 nucleotides align to TRBD1. Germline V CDR1 and CDR2: LNHDA, SQIVND (reference sequence). CDR3 length equals 15 residues. V lost 5 bases, J lost 2 bases, and 5 bases stayed unmatched. This CDR3 reads CASSSLDRGNQPQHF. The DNA of the CDR3 is TGTGCCAGTAGTTCGCTGGACAGGGGCAATCAGCCCCAGCATTTT.

This clone was seen once. This chain connects TRBV7-2 to TRBJ2-7, with D possibly matching TRBD1 (5 bases). Looked up from germline, CDR1 is SGHTA and CDR2 is FQGNSA. V lost 4 bases and J lost 3, with 19 bases in between. This CDR3 contains 16 residues. The CDR3 here is CASSSSLTQAVYEQYF. CDR3 sequence (DNA): TGTGCCAGCAGCTCTTCCTTGACACAGGCGGTCTACGAGCAGTACTTC.

In its sample, this clone was seen once. The chain employs TRBV7-2 and TRBJ1-5, with 8 bases aligning to TRBD1. V gave up 1 base and J gave up 5 bases; unmatched junction bases: 4. Per germline, CDR1 SGHTA and CDR2 FQGNSA. The CDR3 is made up of 15 amino acids. In DNA, the CDR3 is TGTGCCAGCAGCTTAGTGCCGACAGGGGATCAGCCCCAGCATTTT. This translates into CASSLVPTGDQPQHF.

The gene calls are TRBV5-8 and TRBJ1-4; D may be TRBD1 (5 bases). The CDR3 totals 17 residues. V was shortened by 5 bases and J by 0 bases, with 17 bases between the two germline ends. The germline V gene has CDR1 SGHTS and CDR2 YDEGEE. The CDR3 nucleotides read TGTGCCAGCAGTCCCGGAGGGGTCTCTGCAACTAATGAAAAACTGTTTTTT. This translates into CASSPGGVSATNEKLFF.

CDR3 coding DNA: TGTGCCTGGAGTGGCAAGGGGGGGGGAGCGTTGAACACTGAAGCTTTCTTT. This codes for CAWSGKGGGALNTEAFF. The V gene is TRBV30, the J gene TRBJ1-1; tentative D call: TRBD1 (6 bases). The CDR3 spans 17 residues. V was clipped by 1 base and J by 0 bases, with 18 bases between them. The germline CDR1 and CDR2 sequences are GTSNPN and SVGIG (reference sequence). The full variable domain, completed using reference TRBV30 and TRBJ1-1, is SQTIHQWPATLVQPVGSPLSLECTVEGTSNPNLYWYRQAAGRGLQLLFYSVGIGQISSEVPQNLSASRPQDRQFILSSKKLLLSDSGFYLCAWSGKGGGALNTEAFFGQGTRLTVV.